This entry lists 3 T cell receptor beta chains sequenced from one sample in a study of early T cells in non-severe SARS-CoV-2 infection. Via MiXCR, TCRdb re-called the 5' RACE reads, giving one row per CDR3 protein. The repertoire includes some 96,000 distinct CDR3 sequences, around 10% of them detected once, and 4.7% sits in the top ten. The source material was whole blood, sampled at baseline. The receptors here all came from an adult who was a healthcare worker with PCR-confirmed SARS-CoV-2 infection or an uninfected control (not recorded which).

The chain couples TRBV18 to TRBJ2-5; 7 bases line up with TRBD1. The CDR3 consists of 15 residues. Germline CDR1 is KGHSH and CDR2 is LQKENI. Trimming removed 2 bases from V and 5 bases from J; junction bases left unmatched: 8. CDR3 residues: CASSPGTAPAETQYF. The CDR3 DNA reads TGTGCCAGCTCACCAGGGACAGCCCCCGCGGAGACCCAGTACTTC. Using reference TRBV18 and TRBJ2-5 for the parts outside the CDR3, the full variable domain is NAGVMQNPRHLVRRRGQEARLRCSPMKGHSHVYWYRQLPEEGLKFMVYLQKENIIDESGMPKERFSAEFPKEGPSILRIQQVVRGDSAAYFCASSPGTAPAETQYFGPGTRLLVL.

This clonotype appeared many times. CDR3: CASSLDSAEWYGYTF. The CDR3, as DNA: TGTGCCAGCAGCTTAGACTCGGCAGAGTGGTATGGCTACACCTTC. This sequence joins TRBV7-9 and TRBJ1-2; D is unclear. V dropped 1 base and J dropped 5 bases, with 14 bases sitting between them. The germline V gene has CDR1 SEHNR and CDR2 FQNEAQ (reference sequence). The CDR3 spans 15 residues.

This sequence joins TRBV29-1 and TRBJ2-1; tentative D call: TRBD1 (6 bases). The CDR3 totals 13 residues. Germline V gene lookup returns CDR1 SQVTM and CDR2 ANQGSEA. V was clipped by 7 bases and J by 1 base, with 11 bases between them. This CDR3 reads CSGGQSSYNEQFF. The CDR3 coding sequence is TGCAGCGGAGGACAGTCATCCTACAATGAGCAGTTCTTC.